These 10 T cell receptor beta chains came from one sample sequenced in a study of regulatory T cells in long-lasting Graves disease. According to the study, TCR beta libraries were built with iRepertoire HTBI primers and CDR3-region Arm-PCR. TCRdb used MiXCR to reprocess the multiplex PCR reads, holding one entry per CDR3 protein. This sample has about 330,000 distinct CDR3 sequences, with 15% to 20% found just once. Time point given: newly diagnosed GD, antithyroid drugs for less than 3 months. After RNA was extracted from PBMCs, the TCR library was made from it. This same sample was also taken into another study, of T cells in Graves' hyperthyroidism and ophthalmopathy.

The source was peripheral blood mononuclear cells (PBMCs), collected at new diagnosis, from a patient treated with antithyroid drugs. Receptors were obtained from a woman between 18 and 29 years old with Graves disease.

With regard to this clonotype: A much larger clone is a single base away; this may be a read error. The chain recombines TRBV6-1 with TRBJ1-2; D might be TRBD1 (5 bases). This CDR3 region has 14 residues. Germline CDR1 is MNHNS and CDR2 is SASEGT. Trimming removed 5 bases from V and 6 bases from J, with 16 bases in between. CDR3 nucleotides: TGTGCCAGCAGTTACGACGGAGGGACCCATGGCTACACCTTC. Translating it yields CASSYDGGTHGYTF.

At least ten counts were recorded for this clonotype. The chain has TRBV11-2 and TRBJ1-3, with a possible D match to TRBD1 (5 bases). V gave up 5 bases and J gave up 0 bases, with 17 bases separating them. Germline-derived CDR1 and CDR2 are SGHAT and FQNNGV. The CDR3 length is 17 residues. The CDR3 region has the DNA TGTGCCAGCAGCATATTAAAAACAGGAAGCTCTGGAAACACCATATATTTT. Residues: CASSILKTGSSGNTIYF.

This clonotype was seen repeatedly, ten times or more. This rearrangement joins TRBV5-6 to TRBJ1-5, with TRBD1 as a possible D gene (6 bases). CDR3 size: 15 residues. The germline V gene has CDR1 SGHDT and CDR2 YYEEEE. V lost 2 bases to trimming and J lost 2 bases, with 11 bases between them. CDR3 amino acids: CASSLGGFGNQPQHF. CDR3 sequence (DNA): TGTGCCAGCAGCTTAGGGGGGTTCGGCAATCAGCCCCAGCATTTT. The complete variable domain, with remaining parts taken from reference TRBV5-6 and TRBJ1-5, reads DAGVTQSPTHLIKTRGQQVTLRCSPKSGHDTVSWYQQALGQGPQFIFQYYEEEERQRGNFPDRFSGHQFPNYSSELNVNALLLGDSALYLCASSLGGFGNQPQHFGDGTRLSIL.

This clonotype has ten or more counts. This chain connects TRBV6-1 to TRBJ2-7, with D unclear. Germline lookup yields CDR1 MNHNS and CDR2 SASEGT. V was cut by 2 bases and J by 6 bases, with 14 bases left in between. The CDR3 is 14 amino acids. In DNA form, the CDR3 reads TGTGCCAGCAGTGAACGTGGGGATACTGCCGAGCAGTACTTC. Translating gives CASSERGDTAEQYF.

This clonotype was observed many times. J is TRBJ2-5 and V is TRBV20-1; D call uncertain. The germline V and J ends were trimmed by 1 base and 0 bases, with 6 bases remaining between them. The germline V gene encodes CDR1 DFQATT and CDR2 SNEGSKA (reference sequence). CDR3 length equals 13 residues. CDR3 loop: CSARGRYQETQYF. The CDR3 region has the DNA TGCAGTGCTAGAGGGCGGTACCAAGAGACCCAGTACTTC.

The J gene is TRBJ2-5, the V gene TRBV28, with 11 bases aligning to TRBD1. This CDR3 has 17 residues. With 5 bases clipped from V and 5 bases from J, the junction kept 13 bases outside the gene matches. The germline V gene encodes CDR1 MDHEN and CDR2 SYDVKM. The CDR3 nucleotides read TGTGCCAGCAGTCTCCCCGGGACAGGGGGTCGGGGTGAGACCCAGTACTTC. It encodes CASSLPGTGGRGETQYF.

This clonotype turned up a few times. As DNA, the CDR3 is TGTGCCAGCAGCCGCGCATTAACAGGGGAGGGGAGAGATACGCAGTATTTT. Protein sequence: CASSRALTGEGRDTQYF. The chain carries TRBV7-9 and TRBJ2-3; D tentatively fits TRBD1 or TRBD2 (7 bases each). Germline V gene sequence: CDR1 SEHNR, CDR2 FQNEAQ (reference sequence). The V gene lost 5 bases and the J gene lost 5 bases, with 23 bases spanning the gap. CDR3 length equals 17 residues.

This clonotype was observed a handful of times. The gene calls are TRBV6-1 and TRBJ2-3; TRBD1 agrees at 8 bases. V was clipped by 6 bases and J by 8 bases; unmatched bases: 16. The CDR3 runs 16 residues. Looked up from germline, CDR1 is MNHNS and CDR2 is SASEGT. The CDR3 nucleotides read TGTGCCAGCAGCGCCCGGGGGACAGGCCTTAGTGGTACGCAGTATTTT. As protein: CASSARGTGLSGTQYF.

The sample holds a few counts of this clonotype. Just one base apart from a much larger clone, this may be a read error. The chain recombines TRBV5-1 with TRBJ2-7; the match to TRBD2 covers 8 bases. Germline values: CDR1 SGHRS, CDR2 YFSETQ. After removal of 0 bases from V and 3 bases from J, the junction contained 5 bases not matched to a gene. The CDR3 has 15 amino acids. The DNA of the CDR3 is TGCGCCAGCAGCTTGGCGGGGGGGGCCCACTACGAGCAGTACTTC. This translates into CASSLAGGAHYEQYF.

V and J are TRBV2 and TRBJ2-3, with 12 bases identical to TRBD1. The germline V gene has CDR1 SNHLY and CDR2 FYNNEI. This CDR3 region has 16 residues. After removal of 4 bases from V and 5 bases from J, the junction contained 7 bases not matched to a gene. The CDR3 here is CASSVGTGGAGDTQYF. DNA for the CDR3: TGTGCCAGCAGTGTTGGGACAGGGGGCGCGGGAGATACGCAGTATTTT.